These 4 T cell receptor beta chains were sequenced from one sample in a study of blood T cell repertoires in COVID-19. This table comes from immunoSEQ multiplex PCR, and its TCRdb copy is limited to in-frame clones, with some not included. This table holds approximately 25,000 clones, 86% found once. Sequences were obtained from peripheral blood. These receptors were collected from a woman older than 75 with active or convalescent COVID-19.

The chain couples TRBV12-5 to TRBJ2-2; TRBD1 agrees at 9 bases. The CDR3 is made up of 15 amino acids. From germline, CDR1 is LGHNT and CDR2 FRNRAP. The ends lost 6 bases at V and 4 bases at J; junction bases unmatched: 6. CDR3 protein: CASGWGQGFTGELFF. The CDR3 DNA is TGTGCTAGTGGATGGGGACAGGGATTCACCGGGGAGCTGTTTTTT.

The chain employs TRBV2 and TRBJ2-7; D may be TRBD1 (6 bases). V was trimmed by 9 bases and J by 4 bases, leaving 19 bases between them. The CDR3 totals 14 residues. Germline-derived CDR1 and CDR2 are SNHLY and FYNNEI. CDR3 loop: CARQRTEDRYEQYF. The CDR3 nucleotides read TGTGCCAGACAAAGGACAGAGGATCGGTACGAGCAGTACTTC.

The chain combines TRBV3-1 (or the pseudogene TRBV3-2) with TRBJ2-3; D is perhaps TRBD2 (5 bases). V was trimmed by 4 bases and J by 11 bases, leaving 13 bases between them. Per germline, CDR1 LGHDT and CDR2 YNNKEL (reference sequence). CDR3 length equals 12 residues. The CDR3 protein is CASSLSGVMQYF. The CDR3 DNA sequence: TGTGCCAGCAGCCTAAGCGGTGTTATGCAGTATTTT.

The rearrangement uses TRBV6-5 and TRBJ1-2; D ambiguous. The length of the CDR3 is 14 residues. The germline V gene encodes CDR1 MNHEY and CDR2 SVGAGI. V lost 0 bases to trimming and J lost 4 bases, with 9 bases between them. CDR3 nucleotide sequence: TGTGCCAGCAGTTACTCGCGAGGCACCTATGGCTACACCTTC. Translation: CASSYSRGTYGYTF.